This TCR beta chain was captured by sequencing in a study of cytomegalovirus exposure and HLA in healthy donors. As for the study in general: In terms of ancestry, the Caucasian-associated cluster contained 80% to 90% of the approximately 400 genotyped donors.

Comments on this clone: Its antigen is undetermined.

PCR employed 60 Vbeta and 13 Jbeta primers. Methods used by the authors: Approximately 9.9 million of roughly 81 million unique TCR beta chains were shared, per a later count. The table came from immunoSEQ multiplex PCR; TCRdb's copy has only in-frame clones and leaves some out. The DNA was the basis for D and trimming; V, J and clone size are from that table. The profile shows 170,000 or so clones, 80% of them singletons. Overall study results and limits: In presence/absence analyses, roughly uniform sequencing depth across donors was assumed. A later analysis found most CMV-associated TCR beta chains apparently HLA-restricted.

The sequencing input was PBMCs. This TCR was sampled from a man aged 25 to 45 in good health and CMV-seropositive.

CDR3 amino acids: CASSYRQGLENTEAFF. CDR3 nucleotide sequence: TGTGCCAGCAGTTACCGACAGGGCCTGGAGAACACTGAAGCTTTCTTT. The chain couples TRBV6-6 to TRBJ1-1; TRBD1 agrees at 7 bases. Germline V gene lookup returns CDR1 MNHNY and CDR2 SVGAGI (reference sequence). The CDR3 has 16 residues. V lost 2 bases and J lost 1; bases outside the gene matches: 7.